This TCR beta chain was sequenced for a study of T cells after yellow fever vaccination. This clonotype was recorded at least ten times. TCRdb re-derived calls from the 5' RACE reads in MiXCR, one entry per CDR3 protein. Here the sample spans about 340,000 distinct CDR3 sequences, approximately 9% being singletons. There are 16 residues in the CDR3. The trim removed 4 bases at V and 2 bases at J, leaving 10 bases unmatched. Per the germline V gene, CDR1 is SGHRS and CDR2 is YFSETQ. J is TRBJ1-1 and V is TRBV5-1, with TRBD1 matching 8 bases. This sequence was found in a man aged 18 to 35 who received the YFV17D yellow fever vaccine. This sample comprised PBMCs, obtained on the day of the first yellow fever vaccination. The CDR3 here is CASSGDRGPANTEAFF. Here the CDR3 DNA reads TGCGCCAGCAGCGGTGACAGGGGCCCAGCCAACACTGAAGCTTTCTTT.